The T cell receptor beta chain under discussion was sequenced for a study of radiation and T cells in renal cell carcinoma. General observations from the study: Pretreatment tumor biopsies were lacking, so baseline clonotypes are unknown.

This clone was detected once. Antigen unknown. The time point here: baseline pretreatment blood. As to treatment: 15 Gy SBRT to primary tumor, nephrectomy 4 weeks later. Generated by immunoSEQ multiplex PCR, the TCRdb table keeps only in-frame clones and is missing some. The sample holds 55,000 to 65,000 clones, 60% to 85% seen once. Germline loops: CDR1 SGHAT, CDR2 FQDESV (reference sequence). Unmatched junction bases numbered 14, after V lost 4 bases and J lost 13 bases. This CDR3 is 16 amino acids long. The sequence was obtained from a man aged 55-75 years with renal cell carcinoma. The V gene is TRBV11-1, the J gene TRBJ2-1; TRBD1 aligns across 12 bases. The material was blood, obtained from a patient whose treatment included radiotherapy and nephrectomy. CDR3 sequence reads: CASSSGGQGALSQQFF. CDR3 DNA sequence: TGTGCCAGCAGCTCCGGGGGACAGGGGGCCCTCAGCCAACAGTTCTTC.